Presented here are 17 T cell receptor beta chains from one specimen sequenced in a study of beta chain features in type 1 diabetes. Notes on the study in general: Moderate yet significant TCRB CDR3 shortening was seen in Type 1 diabetes patients in all four CD4+ subsets.

Expressed TCRB transcripts were sequenced because the entire RNA isolate underwent reverse transcription. Clones were read by immunoSEQ multiplex PCR, and TCRdb kept only the in-frame ones, dropping some. There are about 150,000 clones in the sample; around an eighth occur only once, and 1% to 1.5% lies in the top ten. Their antigen targets remain unknown. The sample taken for sequencing was central memory CD4+ T cells from blood. These receptors were collected from a man aged 18 to 30 with type 1 diabetes.

This rearrangement joins TRBV5-6 to TRBJ1-1; unclear D gene. Per germline, CDR1 SGHDT and CDR2 YYEEEE. V was cut by 2 bases and J by 0 bases, with 8 bases left in between. The CDR3 sequence is 14 residues long. In nucleotides, the CDR3 is TGTGCCAGCAGCTTCATAGGCATGAACACTGAAGCTTTCTTT. It specifies CASSFIGMNTEAFF.

This chain uses TRBV6-1 with TRBJ2-7, with TRBD1 matching 7 bases. Trimming at V came to 5 bases and at J to 4 bases, leaving 5 bases not matched to a gene. The germline V gene has CDR1 MNHNS and CDR2 SASEGT. The CDR3 has 13 residues. CDR3 loop: CASSSRDSYEQYF. Written as DNA, the CDR3 is TGTGCCAGCAGTTCCCGGGACAGTTACGAGCAGTACTTC.

J is TRBJ2-1 and V is TRBV18, with TRBD2 identical over 14 bases. With 3 bases clipped from V and 6 bases from J, the junction kept 13 bases outside the gene matches. The CDR3 spans 19 residues. Per the germline V gene, CDR1 is KGHSH and CDR2 is LQKENI. The CDR3 DNA follows: TGTGCCAGCTCACCTTTCGAGGGACTAGCGGGGGCCCATTCCAATGAGCAGTTCTTC. Translation gives CASSPFEGLAGAHSNEQFF.

CDR3 coding DNA: TGTGCCATCAGTGTAAAGGACAGAGAAAAACTGTTTTTT. Protein: CAISVKDREKLFF. The chain couples TRBV10-3 to TRBJ1-4; possible D gene TRBD1, 6 bases. The CDR3 covers 13 residues. The germline V gene has CDR1 ENHRY and CDR2 SYGVKD. Trimming took off 4 bases at V and 8 bases at J, with 11 bases between the two ends.

This chain links TRBV25-1 with TRBJ2-2, with D uncertain. This CDR3 has 13 residues. V dropped 6 bases and J dropped 4 bases, with 9 bases sitting between them. Germline V gene sequence: CDR1 MGHDK, CDR2 SYGVNS. As DNA, the CDR3 is TGTGCCAGCAGCGGTCAGGCCACCGGGGAGCTGTTTTTT. Amino acid sequence: CASSGQATGELFF.

Only a few counts were recorded for this clone. The rearrangement uses TRBV30 and TRBJ1-2; a possible D gene is TRBD1 (6 bases). Germline CDR1 is GTSNPN and CDR2 is SVGIG (reference sequence). The CDR3 consists of 12 residues. Trimming took 5 bases from V and 3 from J, leaving 10 bases between them. In DNA, the CDR3 is TGTGCCTGGTGCAGGGGCCACTATGGCTACACCTTC. Translating gives CAWCRGHYGYTF.

This clone occurred a few times. This same CDR3 is encoded by further DNA sequences in the sample. This chain joins TRBV11-2 and TRBJ2-5, with D perhaps being TRBD1 or TRBD2 (5 bases each). Trimming cost V 5 bases and J 2 bases, with 12 bases left between them. The CDR3 loop spans 14 amino acids. Germline V gene lookup returns CDR1 SGHAT and CDR2 FQNNGV. This CDR3 reads CASSLGTNQETQYF. CDR3 sequence (DNA): TGTGCCAGCAGCCTAGGGACGAATCAAGAGACCCAGTACTTC.

V is TRBV12-5 and J is TRBJ2-1, with D maybe TRBD2 (7 bases). CDR1 and CDR2 from the germline V gene are LGHNT and FRNRAP. Deletions cut 6 bases from V and 5 bases from J, with 17 bases between. This CDR3 region has 15 residues. The CDR3 loop reads CASGTGLGEHNEQFF. DNA of the CDR3: TGTGCTAGTGGGACAGGACTAGGGGAACACAATGAGCAGTTCTTC.

This clone was detected ten times or more. The V call is TRBV21-1, the J call TRBJ2-1; TRBD1, as called in the table, went unchecked against the DNA. TRBV21-1 is tagged as a pseudogene. The CDR3 length is 17 residues. In DNA, the CDR3 is TGTGCCAGCAGCCCTCAGGACCGGGACAGGGATATCAAGGAGCAGTTCTTC. Amino acids: CASSPQDRDRDIKEQFF.

The chain has TRBV7-9 and TRBJ2-5, with a tentative D call TRBD2 (6 bases). The CDR3 is made up of 14 amino acids. CDR1 is SEHNR, CDR2 FQNEAQ, per germline (reference sequence). V lost 2 bases to trimming and J lost 4 bases, with 11 bases between them. CDR3 bases: TGTGCCAGCAGCTTATATTTGGAGGGAGAGACCCAGTACTTC. Its protein is CASSLYLEGETQYF.

The chain couples TRBV5-8 to TRBJ2-2; D is unclear. V was clipped by 1 base and J by 3 bases, with 7 bases between them. This CDR3 has 14 amino acids. Germline V lookup: CDR1 SGHTS, CDR2 YDEGEE. The DNA of the CDR3 is TGTGCCAGCAGCTTGTTGGGGTACACCGGGGAGCTGTTTTTT. Protein sequence: CASSLLGYTGELFF.

The chain joins TRBV10-3 to TRBJ2-1; D is perhaps TRBD1 (6 bases). The germline V and J ends were trimmed by 10 bases and 5 bases, with 24 bases remaining between them. Germline values: CDR1 ENHRY, CDR2 SYGVKD. The CDR3 is made up of 16 amino acids. Written as DNA, the CDR3 is TGTGCCACCGACCCCAGGGGTAACCCCCTAAACAATGAGCAGTTCTTC. This translates into CATDPRGNPLNNEQFF.

The chain couples TRBV29-1 to TRBJ2-5; 13 bases align to TRBD2. CDR1 is SQVTM and CDR2 is ANQGSEA in the germline V gene. V dropped 4 bases and J dropped 2; count of bases not matched to a gene: 1. This CDR3 region has 14 residues. DNA of the CDR3: TGCAGCGTTGCGGGACTAGCGGGGCAAGAGACCCAGTACTTC. It encodes CSVAGLAGQETQYF.

The rearrangement joins TRBV27 to TRBJ2-3, with D possibly matching TRBD2 (5 bases). This CDR3 is built from 18 residues. The germline V and J ends were trimmed by 11 bases and 6 bases, with 33 bases remaining between them. Germline-derived CDR1 and CDR2 are MNHEY and SMNVEV (reference sequence). In DNA form, the CDR3 reads TGTGCCCGGAAATTTGGCGCCTCGGGTGGTTGGAGGTTCGATACGCAGTATTTT. Its translation: CARKFGASGGWRFDTQYF.

The chain recombines TRBV28 with TRBJ2-2; possible D gene TRBD2, 6 bases. The V gene's germline CDR1 is MDHEN and CDR2 SYDVKM. The CDR3 length is 14 residues. The V end was cut by 10 bases, the J end by 4 bases, with 16 bases between. In DNA form, the CDR3 reads TGTGCCATGACGGGACGGGGACTCACCGGGGAGCTGTTTTTT. Protein product: CAMTGRGLTGELFF.

This clone was observed at least ten times. The V gene is TRBV7-2, the J gene TRBJ1-2; D is unclear. The CDR3 has 14 residues. Trimming shortened V by 5 bases and J by 7 bases, and 17 bases separated the two germline ends. Germline CDR1 reads SGHTA; CDR2 reads FQGNSA. CDR3 nucleotide sequence: TGTGCCAGCAGCGTCCAAGCCTTTGAGGGTGGCTACACCTTC. It is translated as CASSVQAFEGGYTF.

This rearrangement joins TRBV6-1 to TRBJ1-6; D ambiguous. The V gene's germline CDR1 is MNHNS and CDR2 SASEGT. Trimming took 5 bases from V and 7 from J, leaving 9 bases between them. This CDR3 has 13 amino acids. The CDR3 DNA is TGTGCCAGCAGTCGAGAAGGGAATTCACCCCTCCACTTT. Translating it yields CASSREGNSPLHF.